Given below is one T cell receptor beta chain in context. Original handling: Nucleated cell number was recorded as an estimate derived from reference gene primer amplification. Data came from immunoSEQ multiplex PCR; TCRdb stores just in-frame clones and leaves some out. V, J and clone size are taken as reported in that table, and D and trimming were inferred from the DNA itself. Among 300,000 to 350,000 clones listed, over 85% were seen once. The data stem from a study of blood T cell repertoires in COVID-19. At the level of the study: Acute and convalescent COVID-19 samples came from the United States, Italy and Spain. PBMCs, B-cell-depleted T cells, or T cells were the source of the cDNA or gDNA that made up the material.

This CDR3 contains 16 residues. Per germline, CDR1 MNHEY and CDR2 SVGAGI. Trimming stripped 0 bases from V and 2 bases from J, with 13 bases between. Patients at the Seattle site were enrolled during active infection and followed longitudinally. This TCR derives from a woman between 55 and 75 years old with COVID-19, enrolled during active disease. The rearrangement links TRBV6-5 to TRBJ2-5, with D possibly matching TRBD2 (7 bases). Sequenced input: peripheral blood. CDR3 loop: CASSYSRGGRQETQYF. In nucleotides, the CDR3 is TGTGCCAGCAGTTACTCGAGGGGGGGCCGACAAGAGACCCAGTACTTC.